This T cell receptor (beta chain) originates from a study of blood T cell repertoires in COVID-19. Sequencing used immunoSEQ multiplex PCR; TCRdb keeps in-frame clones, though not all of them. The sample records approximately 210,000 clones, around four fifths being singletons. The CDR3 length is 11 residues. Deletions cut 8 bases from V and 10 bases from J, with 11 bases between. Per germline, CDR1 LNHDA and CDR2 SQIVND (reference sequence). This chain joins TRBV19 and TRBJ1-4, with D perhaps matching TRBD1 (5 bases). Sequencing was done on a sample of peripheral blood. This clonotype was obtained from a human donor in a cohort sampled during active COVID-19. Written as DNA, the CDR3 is TGTGCCAGTGGAGGGACCGGAAAACTGTTTTTT. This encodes CASGGTGKLFF.